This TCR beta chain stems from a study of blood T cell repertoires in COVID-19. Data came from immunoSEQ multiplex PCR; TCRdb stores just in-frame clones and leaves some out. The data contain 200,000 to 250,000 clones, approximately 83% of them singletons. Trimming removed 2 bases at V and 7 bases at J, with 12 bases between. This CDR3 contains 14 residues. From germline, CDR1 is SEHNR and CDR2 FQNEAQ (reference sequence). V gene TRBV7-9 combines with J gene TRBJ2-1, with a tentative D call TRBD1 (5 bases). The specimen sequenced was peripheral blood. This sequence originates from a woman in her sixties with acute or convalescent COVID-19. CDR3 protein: CASSLSQVGNEQFF. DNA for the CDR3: TGTGCCAGCAGCTTATCACAGGTCGGGAATGAGCAGTTCTTC. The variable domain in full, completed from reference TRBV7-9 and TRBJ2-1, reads DTGVSQNPRHKITKRGQNVTFRCDPISEHNRLYWYRQTLGQGPEFLTYFQNEAQLEKSRLLSDRFSAERPKGSFSTLEIQRTEQGDSAMYLCASSLSQVGNEQFFGPGTRLTVL.